This T cell receptor beta chain originates from a study of cytomegalovirus exposure and HLA in healthy donors (dated by TCRdb to between 2016 and 2019). Study-level background: An earlier analysis of roughly 500 of the donors reported about 250 Gb of sequence data and more than 90 million unique TCR beta sequences from approximately 180 million T cells. The number of typed donors differed by locus: about 620-630 for A, B, C, DRB1 and DQB1; 522 for DQA1; over 600 for DPA1; and 400 to 480 for DPB1. The study aimed to test whether cataloging public T cell receptors could reveal signatures of past pathogen exposure. A separate validation cohort of roughly 130 different subjects was used in addition to the roughly 670-subject first cohort. Roughly 300 gigabases of sequencing data and 80 million or so unique TCR sequences were included in an early release covering 500 to 750 HLA-typed donors. All discovery cohort repertoires had been generated using a single sequencing platform. Donor age, sex, ethnicity and CMV serostatus were compiled together with the repertoire data. Of the 350 to 450 genotyped donors, 75% to 85% were placed in the genetic ancestry cluster associated with self-reported Caucasian donors. The T cell repertoires of roughly 660 subjects were profiled by immunosequencing and related to cytomegalovirus serostatus. To predict cytomegalovirus infection status, the study combined high-throughput TCR immunosequencing, statistical association of individual TCRs with disease status, and machine learning. On average, 235,054 unique TCR beta nucleotide sequences were sequenced per donor among 398 genotyped donors of the cohort, with 15% to 20% of those sequences being non-productive. An earlier analysis of more than 450 of the donors used high-throughput TCR beta sequencing to judge whether each TCR beta V gene segment behaved as functional or pseudogenic. To study patterns of TCR occurrence, a later analysis re-analyzed previously published TCR beta repertoires from around 660 donors and added high-resolution HLA genotyping. Genome-wide SNP genotypes for about 65% of the 666 donors were used in a later genetic analysis, which treated that subset as a discovery cohort. Rather than drawing on any new phenotypic data, the later analysis identified candidate immune exposures from TCR beta sequences and the way those sequences occurred across donors. About five DR-DQ haplotypes were treated as single units for association and clustering because of strong linkage in the cohort. Both class I and class II loci were covered by HLA typing, at four-digit resolution.

Spanning cysteine to phenylalanine, the CDR3 consists of 19 amino acids. Only the CDR3 part of the read is kept: 57 bases, read in frame from the first base. Between the V and J ends, shortened by 0 bases and 2 bases respectively, the junction contains 18 bases. CDR1 is given as SGDLS and CDR2 as YYNGEE, both from the germline V gene. In total, roughly 670 healthy bone marrow donors made up the cohort. All cohort members were sampled while nominally healthy, although unrecorded immune exposures were likely present. The donor was CMV seronegative and belonged to the group of around 400 seronegative cohort members. A peripheral blood sample was provided by each donor, and peripheral blood mononuclear cells were used for TCR beta sequencing. The Qiagen DNeasy Blood Extraction Kit was used to extract genomic DNA from the blood cell samples. The library was generated by the immunoSEQ multiplex PCR assay. For the multiplex PCR, a mixture combining 60 forward primers for TCR Vbeta segments and 13 reverse primers for TCR Jbeta segments was used. A multiplex PCR assay on genomic DNA amplified the CDR3 region of rearranged TCR beta genes. On the Illumina HiSeq System, the amplified TCR beta libraries were sequenced as 87-base-pair reads. Regarding the original processing steps: In a later analysis, some 80 million unique TCR beta chains were counted across the 500 to 850 repertoires, and roughly 11 million of these chains were shared by at least two donors. A nearest-neighbor algorithm error-corrected the raw reads and collapsed the reads into unique sequences, merging closely related sequences to remove PCR and sequencing errors. V, D and J gene segments were assigned by aligning CDR3 sequences to IMGT reference sequences. For a sequence to be retained, a match of at least six nucleotides was required to both a V gene segment and a J gene segment. Rearrangements were classified as productive when the CDR3 lacked stop codons and remained in frame with V and J, and all other rearrangements were classified as non-productive. Following IMGT convention, CDR3 was defined as the stretch from the second conserved V-encoded cysteine up to the conserved J-encoded phenylalanine. In an earlier analysis of around 570 of the donors, sequences lacking an unambiguous match to a single V gene segment were excluded. In an earlier analysis of roughly 500 of the donors, V segments were called functional above 56.7% productive rearrangements and were called segregating when the between-donor standard deviation exceeded 5%. A statistical classification framework was built for diagnosing cytomegalovirus status from the catalog of TCR beta chain sequences. A later analysis assigned V and J genes by comparing TCR nucleotide sequences with IMGT/GENE-DB human TR gene sequences. A later analysis assigned CDR3 sequences and most-parsimonious VDJ recombination scenarios with the TCRdist pipeline. A later analysis defined each TCR beta chain by its CDR3 amino acid sequence plus V-gene family, and excluded reads lacking a unique V-gene family. In a later analysis, around 650 highly shared, low-generation-probability nucleotide sequences were removed to address suspected cross-contamination and a sequencing artifact. In a later analysis, a clonal expansion index was calculated for each public chain from normalized within-repertoire ranks of inferred template counts. In a later analysis, generation probabilities were computed with a VDJ recombination model fitted to out-of-frame rearrangements, and the resulting probabilities were checked against IGoR. In a later analysis, TCR-TCR, TCR-HLA and TCR-CMV co-occurrence was scored with hypergeometric tests, and a repertoire-size bias correction was applied to TCR pairs. A later analysis estimated false discovery rates by permuting HLA or CMV assignments 20 times. In a later analysis, co-occurring TCRs were grouped using DBSCAN, with TCRdist sequence similarity added in when clustering inside HLA-allele-positive subsets. Repertoires with fewer than 30,000 or more than 120,000 public chains, plus five repertoires with anomalous nucleotide sharing, were excluded from co-occurrence clustering. Held by TCRdb, this immuneACCESS table contains in-frame sequences only and omits some clones. Under half of the omission traces to an unresolved V gene where checked; the cause of the rest is unknown. D and trimming were read from the DNA, whereas the V and J calls and clone size are those reported in that table. The sample includes around 150,000 clones, with about two thirds observed a single time. 2.4% of the sample is in the top ten clones.

On this clone: Which antigen it targets is not known. It has no much larger one-base neighbor in the sample; base qualities were not kept.

Broad study findings and their caveats: Because the 87-base-pair reads could not distinguish some IMGT-functional V segments, including TRBV6-2 and TRBV6-3, those segments were excluded. While some public TCRs were present in many individuals, most TCR sequences turned up only very rarely across donors. A later genetic analysis associated a missense DCLRE1C variant with V-gene and J-gene trimming of TCR beta chains, and an independent cohort replicated the association. In an earlier analysis of 587 of the donors, most TCR beta V segments appeared in productive rearrangements about 87% or about 30% of the time, broadly matching IMGT annotations. The study listed 164 TCR beta chains as associated with cytomegalovirus. The cohort was sequenced for TCR beta chains only, and without alpha or paired-chain data the features that could be detected were limited. When HLA alleles, especially DR and DQ, strongly co-occurred, attributing TCR associations to individual alleles was difficult. Correlated functional status among segregating V segments might be attributable to linkage disequilibrium, but an unknown experimental factor could not be ruled out. In a later analysis, several top co-occurrence clusters were reported to appear linked to parvovirus B19, influenza, CMV and Epstein-Barr virus. CMV serostatus was the only immune exposure information available for the cohort. The sequencing pipeline was judged likely to have produced a cluster of highly shared sequence variants as a technical artifact. The earlier analysis of approximately 540 of the donors excluded around 17 rarely observed V segments, including chromosome 9 orphons, because counts were too low. Specific HLA alleles were associated with 15,000 to 20,000 TCR beta sequences at a false discovery rate of 0.05 in a later analysis. The classifier was reported to diagnose cytomegalovirus status with high specificity and sensitivity in both the original cohort and the validation cohort. A later analysis found that most CMV-associated TCR beta chains appeared HLA-restricted, with HLA associations seemingly driven largely by CMV exposure. A later analysis found that TCR association rates varied across HLA loci, with DRB1 alleles showing the most associated TCRs and HLA-C alleles the fewest. The authors suggested that the approach could potentially be extended to other disease states and immunological phenotypes. A further reported finding was that TCR beta sequences accurately predicted the HLA-A and HLA-B alleles for most subjects in the first cohort. Because some donors lacked HLA typing at each locus, the association tests relied only on the typed subset. According to a later genetic analysis, donors in an Asian-associated ancestry cluster had fewer N-insertions in productive TCRs than the approximately 610-donor mean. In vitro tests confirmed that a few of the cytomegalovirus-associated TCR beta chains recognize cytomegalovirus antigens. Presence/absence analyses assumed roughly uniform sequencing depth across donors, an assumption that may not hold. In a later analysis, HLA-associated TCR beta chains showed more clonal expansion and lower generation probabilities than non-associated chains that were equally common.

This receptor was identified in a woman aged 40 to 50 in good health and CMV-seronegative. Sequenced sample: PBMCs. Recombination linked TRBV9 to TRBJ1-6; 6 matching bases give a weak D call of TRBD1. The DNA is TGTGCCAGCAGCGTAGCCCGGGACAAACCGAGCGCCTATAATTCACCCCTCCACTTT. Translated, it reads CASSVARDKPSAYNSPLHF.